This TCR beta chain was identified during a study of CD8 T cells in Susac syndrome (dated by TCRdb to between 2018 and 2021). At the level of the whole study: Among the Susac syndrome patients who were sequenced, clinically active disease was present in over 5 and clinical remission was observed in roughly eight. At the time of blood withdrawal, Susac syndrome patients were either therapy-naive, taking corticosteroids (with some also receiving IVIg), or on IVIg alone. The study used repertoire sequencing to test whether antigen drove CD8+ T cell activation and differentiation in Susac syndrome.

On this clonotype itself: Its cognate antigen has yet to be identified. No base qualities exist here, and no much larger clone lies one base off it.

V was cut back by 1 base and J by 5 bases, leaving a gap of 3 bases between them. Reading from cysteine to phenylalanine, the CDR3 counts 12 amino acids. Just CDR3 DNA is preserved here, 36 bases in frame from base 1. Peripheral blood CD8+ and CD4+ T cells from healthy donors, Susac syndrome patients and multiple sclerosis patients were profiled by high-throughput TCR beta sequencing. The Susac syndrome patients fulfilled recently defined diagnostic criteria for definite or probable disease. Bulk CD8+ and CD4+ T cells were purified magnetically by negative isolation, whereas CD8+ TEMRA cells were enriched by FACS. Blood was collected in EDTA tubes and processed within 24 hours, with PBMCs isolated through density gradient centrifugation. PBMCs intended for TCR sequencing were frozen in liquid nitrogen and were later thawed in a 37 degrees C water bath. The sorted or isolated CD4+, CD8+ and CD8+ TEMRA cells reached a purity of at least 90%.

RNA was extracted with the RNeasy kit and 0.5 to 1 ug was reverse transcribed using random hexamers. The immunoSEQ multiplex PCR assay, covering 54 Vbeta and 13 Jbeta segments, was used to amplify TCR beta CDR3 regions. PCR amplification bias was corrected by using a synthetic template baseline for primer optimization and computational correction. As for the original processing: Only productive sequences were kept, with reads annotated to V, D and J genes according to IMGT and analyzed in immunoSEQ Analyzer. Clonality was calculated as one minus the Shannon entropy normalized by log2 of the number of productive unique sequences. Public and private clones were assessed among the 100 most prevalent clones of each patient and control. Clones were defined as Susac-specific when absent from the healthy and MS cohorts, from roughly 1,100 published viral clones and from other ImmuneACCESS disease sequences. The raw public data were reprocessed by TCRdb itself: fastp quality trimming at Q25, MiXCR clonotype calling, in-frame beta chains only. Identical CDR3 proteins give one entry, which carries the most common genes and DNA. TCRdb, not the authors, supplied the V and J calls. The sample contains some 110,000 distinct CDR3 sequences, over 95% of them found a single time. The ten largest clones represent over 0.12% of the sample.

The paper as a whole reports these results and caveats: In patients with Susac syndrome, the CD4+ T cell repertoire showed no detectable clonal expansion. The number of individuals in the TCR sequencing and HLA analysis was acknowledged as relatively small.

The clonotype comes from a human donor with Susac syndrome. Sequences were obtained from CD4+ T cells from PBMCs. The chain uses TRBV12-3 or TRBV12-4 and TRBJ1-5; the D segment cannot be called with confidence. The DNA is as follows: TGTGCCAGCAGTTTAGGGGATCAGCCCCAGCATTTT. Protein translation: CASSLGDQPQHF.